These 27 T cell receptor beta chains were sequenced from one sample in a study of vaccination and CD4 T cells after COVID-19. The Oncomine TCR Beta short-read assay was what sequenced the DNA obtained from cultured CD4+ T cells. One entry per CDR3 protein results from TCRdb running MiXCR on the PCR reads. The table lists 8,000 or so distinct CDR3 sequences, less than 60% of them singletons. These receptors are not linked to any known antigen. Treatment indicated: roughly 10-day PBMC culture with coronavirus spike peptide pools or control peptides (ViraFEST assay). Specimen: CD4+ T cells from blood, cultured in vitro. The receptors were gathered from a human donor who had recovered from COVID-19.

Only a few counts were recorded for this clonotype. The chain employs TRBV10-2 and TRBJ1-1; tentative D call: TRBD1 (6 bases). CDR1 and CDR2 from the germline V gene are WSHSY and SAAADI. Trimming took 6 bases from V and 0 from J, leaving 29 bases between them. This CDR3 region has 20 residues. This chain's CDR3 is CASRDSLSGDRPYMNTEAFF. Written as DNA, the CDR3 is TGCGCCAGCAGAGATAGCCTTTCCGGAGACAGGCCCTACATGAACACTGAAGCTTTCTTT.

This clonotype was observed a handful of times. The chain links TRBV7-8 to TRBJ1-6; 9 positions agree with TRBD1. The trim removed 3 bases at V and 0 bases at J, leaving 9 bases unmatched. There are 19 residues in the CDR3. Germline CDR1 is SGHVS and CDR2 is FQNEAQ. The CDR3 sequence is CASSFYVTGGTSYNSPLHF. The DNA for the CDR3 is TGTGCCAGCAGCTTCTACGTGACAGGGGGAACCTCCTATAATTCACCCCTCCACTTT. Together with reference TRBV7-8 and TRBJ1-6, the CDR3 gives the full variable domain: GAGVSQSPRYKVAKRGQDVALRCDPISGHVSLFWYQQALGQGPEFLTYFQNEAQLDKSGLPSDRFFAERPEGSVSTLKIQRTQQEDSAVYLCASSFYVTGGTSYNSPLHFGNGTRLTVT.

V and J are TRBV11-2 and TRBJ2-2, with no clear D. Germline values: CDR1 SGHAT, CDR2 FQNNGV. This CDR3 is 15 amino acids long. Trimming shortened V by 7 bases and J by 0 bases, and 12 bases separated the two germline ends. The CDR3 DNA is TGTGCCAGCAATGCTTACCTCGCGAACACCGGGGAGCTGTTTTTT. Protein product: CASNAYLANTGELFF.

This clonotype has a handful of counts. J is TRBJ1-1 and V is TRBV20-1; D might be TRBD1 (6 bases). The CDR3 is 12 amino acids. Looked up from germline, CDR1 is DFQATT and CDR2 is SNEGSKA (reference sequence). V lost 5 bases to trimming and J lost 2 bases, with 9 bases between them. CDR3 amino acids: CSAGRGNTEAFF. The CDR3 region has the DNA TGCAGTGCTGGCAGGGGAAACACTGAAGCTTTCTTT.

The chain recombines TRBV10-2 with TRBJ2-3; 10 nucleotides match TRBD2. Germline-derived CDR1 and CDR2 are WSHSY and SAAADI. J lost 0 bases, V lost 3 bases, and 6 bases had no gene match. This CDR3 comprises 17 residues. In DNA, the CDR3 is TGCGCCAGCAGTGAATTAGTAGCGGGGGGAAGCACAGATACGCAGTATTTT. Protein product: CASSELVAGGSTDTQYF.

This chain links TRBV18 with TRBJ1-1; D not certain. Germline loops: CDR1 KGHSH, CDR2 LQKENI. The CDR3 sequence is 12 residues long. V was shortened by 3 bases and J by 6 bases, with 8 bases between the two germline ends. The CDR3 sequence is CASSPVEAEAFF. The CDR3 DNA reads as TGTGCCAGCTCACCGGTAGAGGCTGAAGCTTTCTTT.

The chain carries TRBV12-3 or TRBV12-4 and TRBJ2-3; 8 bases fit TRBD2. With 0 bases clipped from V and 4 bases from J, the junction kept 6 bases outside the gene matches. The CDR3 has 16 amino acids. CDR3 loop: CASSLAWAGGADTQYF. CDR3 bases: TGTGCCAGCAGTTTAGCGTGGGCGGGGGGAGCAGATACGCAGTATTTT.

The chain uses TRBV20-1 and TRBJ1-1, with D unclear. The ends were cut back, 0 bases at V and 2 bases at J, with 7 bases in the middle. This CDR3 contains 13 residues. Germline assignment: CDR1 DFQATT and CDR2 SNEGSKA (reference sequence). The CDR3 DNA reads as TGCAGTGCTAGAGACACAATAAACACTGAAGCTTTCTTT. Protein sequence: CSARDTINTEAFF.

V usage is TRBV5-1 and J usage is TRBJ2-3; D perhaps matches TRBD1 (5 bases). V shed 5 bases and J shed 0 bases, with 10 bases lying between them. The CDR3 is 14 residues long. Germline lookup yields CDR1 SGHRS and CDR2 YFSETQ. CDR3 region: CASSGRTSTDTQYF. In DNA form, the CDR3 reads TGCGCCAGCAGTGGCAGGACAAGCACAGATACGCAGTATTTT.

This clonotype turned up a few times. The chain combines TRBV7-8 with TRBJ1-5; D uncertain. Per germline, CDR1 SGHVS and CDR2 FQNEAQ. V lost 1 base and J lost 0, with 10 bases in between. There are 16 residues in the CDR3. CDR3 loop: CASSLGAVSSNQPQHF. CDR3 nucleotide sequence: TGTGCCAGCAGCTTAGGAGCCGTCTCTAGCAATCAGCCCCAGCATTTT.

This clonotype was detected a few times. The gene calls are TRBV20-1 and TRBJ1-4; D not resolved. The CDR3 length is 14 residues. Trimming took off 7 bases at V and 7 bases at J, with 19 bases between the two ends. Germline CDR1 reads DFQATT; CDR2 reads SNEGSKA (reference sequence). This CDR3 is CSVDPQNLGEKLFF. CDR3 nucleotide sequence: TGCAGTGTAGACCCCCAGAACCTGGGTGAAAAACTGTTTTTT.

This clonotype came up a few times. The V call is TRBV5-6, the J call TRBJ2-2; 7 bases are shared with TRBD1. The CDR3 sequence is 16 residues long. Per the germline V gene, CDR1 is SGHDT and CDR2 is YYEEEE. Germline trimming cut 3 bases from V and 0 bases from J; bases unmatched to any gene: 5. The DNA for the CDR3 is TGTGCCAGCAGCTACCGGGACAGCGCGAACACCGGGGAGCTGTTTTTT. Translated: CASSYRDSANTGELFF.

The chain couples TRBV19 to TRBJ2-7, with a tentative D call TRBD2 (6 bases). Germline V gene lookup returns CDR1 LNHDA and CDR2 SQIVND (reference sequence). This CDR3 region has 16 residues. Trimming removed 4 bases from V and 0 bases from J, with 16 bases in between. The CDR3 sequence: CASSTYRDSSSYEQYF. CDR3 coding DNA: TGTGCCAGTAGTACCTACCGGGACTCGAGCTCCTACGAGCAGTACTTC.

This clonotype was counted only a few times. The chain links TRBV24-1 to TRBJ2-3, with 10 nucleotides matching TRBD2. Germline lookup yields CDR1 KGHDR and CDR2 SFDVKD. V lost 9 bases and J lost 7; bases outside the gene matches: 15. The CDR3 contains 16 residues. The chain's CDR3 is CATAQGSSGGPHTQYF. The CDR3 DNA reads TGTGCCACCGCTCAGGGGTCTAGCGGGGGCCCGCATACGCAGTATTTT.

The rearrangement joins TRBV7-2 to TRBJ1-1; 7 bases are shared with TRBD1. J gave up 11 bases and V 6 bases, and 18 bases lay outside the gene matches. The CDR3 totals 15 residues. Germline loops: CDR1 SGHTA, CDR2 FQGNSA. The CDR3 nucleotides are TGTGCCAGCAGTAGGGACCGCGGCCGGACAGGCAACGCTTTCTTT. Translation gives CASSRDRGRTGNAFF.

This chain connects TRBV6-2 or TRBV6-3 to TRBJ2-6; maybe TRBD2 (5 bases). Between the trimmed V and J ends, which lost 0 bases and 0 bases, there was a span of 18 bases. The CDR3 length is 20 residues. Germline CDR1 and CDR2: MNHEY and SVGEGT. The CDR3 spells CASSYSYFREPLSGANVLTF. CDR3 coding DNA: TGTGCCAGCAGTTACTCGTACTTTCGGGAACCCCTCTCTGGGGCCAACGTCCTGACTTTC.

The V call is TRBV11-3, the J call TRBJ1-5; no definite D call. This CDR3 is 15 amino acids long. Between the trimmed V and J ends, which lost 0 bases and 3 bases, there was a span of 9 bases. The germline V gene has CDR1 SGHNT and CDR2 YENEEA. The CDR3 sequence: CASSLEWLLNQPQHF. The CDR3, as DNA: TGTGCCAGCAGCTTAGAGTGGCTCCTCAATCAGCCCCAGCATTTT.

The chain recombines TRBV6-5 with TRBJ2-7; D is possibly TRBD1 or TRBD2 (5 bases each). The CDR3 length is 15 residues. CDR1 is MNHEY, CDR2 SVGAGI, per germline. V lost 2 bases and J 0 bases, leaving 11 bases between the germline ends. DNA of the CDR3: TGTGCCAGCAGTTACGGTGGGACCAACTCCTACGAGCAGTACTTC. Translation gives CASSYGGTNSYEQYF.

The chain has TRBV7-8 and TRBJ1-1; D is possibly TRBD1 (5 bases). The CDR3 runs to 15 residues. V dropped 5 bases and J dropped 1 base, with 14 bases sitting between them. Germline-derived CDR1 and CDR2 are SGHVS and FQNEAQ. In DNA, the CDR3 is TGTGCCAGCAGCCTATACAGGACACAGAACACTGAAGCTTTCTTT. This sequence encodes CASSLYRTQNTEAFF.

This clonotype is large. V and J are TRBV2 and TRBJ2-2; a possible D gene is TRBD2 (6 bases). The germline CDR1 and CDR2 sequences are SNHLY and FYNNEI. V shed 6 bases and J shed 6 bases, with 14 bases lying between them. CDR3 length equals 14 residues. The CDR3 nucleotides read TGTGCCAGCAGAGTGGACTATATGGCCGGGGAGCTGTTTTTT. As protein: CASRVDYMAGELFF. Full variable domain (rest looked up from reference TRBV2 and TRBJ2-2): EPEVTQTPSHQVTQMGQEVILRCVPISNHLYFYWYRQILGQKVEFLVSFYNNEISEKSEIFDDQFSVERPDGSNFTLKIRSTKLEDSAMYFCASRVDYMAGELFFGEGSRLTVL.

This clonotype was observed a few times. The chain uses TRBV6-5 and TRBJ2-7; D is perhaps TRBD1 (5 bases). CDR3 size: 13 residues. Per the germline V gene, CDR1 is MNHEY and CDR2 is SVGAGI. V was pared by 4 bases and J by 3 bases, with 10 bases between. CDR3 sequence: CASSSGSVYEQYF. CDR3 nucleotides: TGTGCCAGCAGTTCAGGGTCCGTCTACGAGCAGTACTTC.

V usage is TRBV2 and J usage is TRBJ2-1; 8 nucleotides match TRBD2. This CDR3 is built from 15 residues. CDR1 is SNHLY and CDR2 is FYNNEI in the germline V gene. The V gene end was trimmed by 0 bases and the J gene end by 8 bases; junction bases not matched to a gene: 6. This CDR3 is CASSEAGLGMDEQFF. The CDR3, as DNA: TGTGCCAGCAGTGAAGCGGGACTAGGTATGGATGAGCAGTTCTTC.

Only one count was recorded for this clonotype. The chain joins TRBV5-1 to TRBJ2-1; 15 bases fit TRBD2. The CDR3 loop spans 16 amino acids. Germline V gene data show CDR1 as SGHRS and CDR2 as YFSETQ. Trimming at V came to 4 bases and at J to 6 bases, leaving 5 bases not matched to a gene. The CDR3: CASSPGGLAGGNEQFF. The CDR3 nucleotides are TGCGCCAGCAGCCCTGGGGGACTAGCGGGGGGCAATGAGCAGTTCTTC. The variable domain in full, with the rest retrieved from reference TRBV5-1 and TRBJ2-1, is KAGVTQTPRYLIKTRGQQVTLSCSPISGHRSVSWYQQTPGQGLQFLFEYFSETQRNKGNFPGRFSGRQFSNSRSEMNVSTLELGDSALYLCASSPGGLAGGNEQFFGPGTRLTVL.

V usage is TRBV6-2 or TRBV6-3 and J usage is TRBJ1-2; 9 nucleotides agree with TRBD1. Trimming took 6 bases from V and 4 from J; bases not matched to a gene: 9. The CDR3 runs 15 residues. Germline CDR1 MNHEY, CDR2 SVGEGT. DNA for the CDR3: TGTGCCAGCAGGGGTGCGGGACAGGGCAGCTATGGCTACACCTTC. Residues: CASRGAGQGSYGYTF.

This rearrangement joins TRBV15 to TRBJ2-3, with TRBD2 matching 8 bases. This CDR3 has 16 amino acids. Germline CDR1 LNHNV, CDR2 YYDKDF (reference sequence). V lost 0 bases to trimming and J lost 4 bases; unmatched junction nucleotides: 6. The CDR3 nucleotides are TGTGCCACCAGCAGAGATGCGGGGGGTACGGCAGATACGCAGTATTTT. It translates to CATSRDAGGTADTQYF.

The V gene is TRBV18, the J gene TRBJ2-5; 11 bases are a match to TRBD1. CDR3 length: 18 residues. Germline CDR1 KGHSH, CDR2 LQKENI. V lost 0 bases and J lost 4; bases outside the gene matches: 10. As DNA, the CDR3 is TGTGCCAGCTCACCACCTAGGAATGGACAGGGGGCGCGAGAGACCCAGTACTTC. It encodes CASSPPRNGQGARETQYF. Using reference TRBV18 and TRBJ2-5 for the parts outside the CDR3, the full variable domain is NAGVMQNPRHLVRRRGQEARLRCSPMKGHSHVYWYRQLPEEGLKFMVYLQKENIIDESGMPKERFSAEFPKEGPSILRIQQVVRGDSAAYFCASSPPRNGQGARETQYFGPGTRLLVL.

This clonotype was counted a few times. The gene calls are TRBV19 and TRBJ2-3; D is unresolved. V was cut by 10 bases and J by 2 bases, with 10 bases left in between. The germline gives CDR1 LNHDA, CDR2 SQIVND (reference sequence). The CDR3 covers 12 residues. The CDR3 nucleotides are TGTGCCACGGGCGGCGCCACAGATACGCAGTATTTT. Its protein is CATGGATDTQYF. Variable domain in full (rest from reference TRBV19 and TRBJ2-3): DGGITQSPKYLFRKEGQNVTLSCEQNLNHDAMYWYRQDPGQGLRLIYYSQIVNDFQKGDIAEGYSVSREKKESFPLTVTSAQKNPTAFYLCATGGATDTQYFGPGTRLTVL.